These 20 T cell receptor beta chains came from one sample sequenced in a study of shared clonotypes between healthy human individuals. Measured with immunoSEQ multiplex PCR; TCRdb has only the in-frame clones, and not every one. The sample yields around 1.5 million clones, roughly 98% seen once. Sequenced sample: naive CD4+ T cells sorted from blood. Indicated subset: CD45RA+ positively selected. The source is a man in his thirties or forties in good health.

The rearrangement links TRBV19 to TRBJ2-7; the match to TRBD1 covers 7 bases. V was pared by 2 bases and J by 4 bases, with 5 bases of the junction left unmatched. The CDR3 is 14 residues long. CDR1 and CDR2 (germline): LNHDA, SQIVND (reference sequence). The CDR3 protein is CASSIFGTVYEQYF. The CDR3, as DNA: TGTGCCAGTAGTATATTTGGGACAGTTTACGAGCAGTACTTC.

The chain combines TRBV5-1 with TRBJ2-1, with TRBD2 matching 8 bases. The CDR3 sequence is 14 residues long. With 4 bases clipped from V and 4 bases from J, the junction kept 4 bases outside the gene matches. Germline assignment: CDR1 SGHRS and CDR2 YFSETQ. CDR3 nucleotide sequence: TGCGCCAGCAGCCCACTAGCGGTATACAATGAGCAGTTCTTC. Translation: CASSPLAVYNEQFF.

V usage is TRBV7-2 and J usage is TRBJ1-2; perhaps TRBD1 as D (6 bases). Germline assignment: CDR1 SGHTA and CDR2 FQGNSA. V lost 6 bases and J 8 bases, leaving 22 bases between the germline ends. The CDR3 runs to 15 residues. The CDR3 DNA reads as TGTGCCAGCAGTCTTAGGTCGGGTGACAGGTCAGGCTACACCTTC. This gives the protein CASSLRSGDRSGYTF.

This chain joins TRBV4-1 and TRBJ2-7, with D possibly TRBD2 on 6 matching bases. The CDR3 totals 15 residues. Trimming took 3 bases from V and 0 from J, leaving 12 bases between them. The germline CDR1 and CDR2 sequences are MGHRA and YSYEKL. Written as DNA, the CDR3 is TGCGCCAGCAGCCACGGGGACTGGAGCTCCTACGAGCAGTACTTC. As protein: CASSHGDWSSYEQYF.

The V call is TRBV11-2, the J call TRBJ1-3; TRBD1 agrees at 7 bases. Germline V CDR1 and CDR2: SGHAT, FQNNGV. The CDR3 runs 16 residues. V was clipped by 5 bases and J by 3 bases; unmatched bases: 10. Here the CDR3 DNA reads TGTGCCAGCAGCCTCCCAGGGGGTATAGGTGGAAACACCATATATTTT. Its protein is CASSLPGGIGGNTIYF. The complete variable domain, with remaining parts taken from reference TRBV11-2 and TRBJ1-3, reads EAGVAQSPRYKIIEKRQSVAFWCNPISGHATLYWYQQILGQGPKLLIQFQNNGVVDDSQLPKDRFSAERLKGVDSTLKIQPAKLEDSAVYLCASSLPGGIGGNTIYFGEGSWLTVV.

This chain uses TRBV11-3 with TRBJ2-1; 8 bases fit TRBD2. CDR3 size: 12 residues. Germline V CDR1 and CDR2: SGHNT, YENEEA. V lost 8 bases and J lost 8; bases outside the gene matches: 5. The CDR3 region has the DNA TGTGCCAGCTCGGGAGGGCCCTATGAGCAGTTCTTC. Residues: CASSGGPYEQFF.

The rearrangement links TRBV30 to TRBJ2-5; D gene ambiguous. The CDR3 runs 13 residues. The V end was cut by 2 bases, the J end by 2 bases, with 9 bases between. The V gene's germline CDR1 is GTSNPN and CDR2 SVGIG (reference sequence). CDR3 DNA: TGTGCCTGGAGTAAGGTGCGGCAAGAGACCCAGTACTTC. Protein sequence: CAWSKVRQETQYF. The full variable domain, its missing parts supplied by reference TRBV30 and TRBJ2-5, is SQTIHQWPATLVQPVGSPLSLECTVEGTSNPNLYWYRQAAGRGLQLLFYSVGIGQISSEVPQNLSASRPQDRQFILSSKKLLLSDSGFYLCAWSKVRQETQYFGPGTRLLVL.

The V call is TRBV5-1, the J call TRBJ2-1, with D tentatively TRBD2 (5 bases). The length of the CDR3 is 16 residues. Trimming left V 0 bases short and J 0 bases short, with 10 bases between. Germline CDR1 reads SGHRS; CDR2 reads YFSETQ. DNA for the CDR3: TGCGCCAGCAGCTTGGTCGGGGATGTCTCCTACAATGAGCAGTTCTTC. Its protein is CASSLVGDVSYNEQFF.

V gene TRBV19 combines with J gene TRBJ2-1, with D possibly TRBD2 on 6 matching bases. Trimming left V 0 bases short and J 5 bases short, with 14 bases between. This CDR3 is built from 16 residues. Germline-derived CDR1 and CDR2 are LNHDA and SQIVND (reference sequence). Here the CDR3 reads CASSIDRGVPNNEQFF. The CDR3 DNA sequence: TGTGCCAGTAGTATAGATCGCGGGGTACCCAACAATGAGCAGTTCTTC.

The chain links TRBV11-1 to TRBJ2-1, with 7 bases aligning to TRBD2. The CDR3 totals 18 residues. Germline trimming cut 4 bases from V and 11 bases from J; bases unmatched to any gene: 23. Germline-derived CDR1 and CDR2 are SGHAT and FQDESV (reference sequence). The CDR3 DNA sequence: TGTGCCAGCAGCTCGGACTTGGCGGGACTATCGAGAAGGGCGAAGCAGTTCTTC. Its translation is CASSSDLAGLSRRAKQFF.

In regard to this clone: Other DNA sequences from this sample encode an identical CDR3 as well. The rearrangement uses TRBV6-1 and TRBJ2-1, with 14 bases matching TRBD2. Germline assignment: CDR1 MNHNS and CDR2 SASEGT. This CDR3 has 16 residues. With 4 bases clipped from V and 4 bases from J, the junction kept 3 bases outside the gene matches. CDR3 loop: CASSGGTSGSYNEQFF. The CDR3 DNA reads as TGTGCCAGCAGTGGAGGGACTAGCGGGAGTTACAATGAGCAGTTCTTC.

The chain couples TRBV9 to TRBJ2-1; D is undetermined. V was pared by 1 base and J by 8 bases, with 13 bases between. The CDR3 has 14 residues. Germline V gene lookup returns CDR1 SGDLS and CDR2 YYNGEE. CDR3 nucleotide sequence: TGTGCCAGCAGCGTAACCCACTCCAACGATGAGCAGTTCTTC. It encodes CASSVTHSNDEQFF.

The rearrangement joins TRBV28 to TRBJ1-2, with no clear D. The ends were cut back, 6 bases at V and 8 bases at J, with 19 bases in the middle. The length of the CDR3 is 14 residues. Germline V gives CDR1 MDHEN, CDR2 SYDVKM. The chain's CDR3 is CASRDRGRGDGYTF. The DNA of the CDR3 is TGTGCCAGCAGGGACCGAGGGCGGGGAGACGGCTACACCTTC.

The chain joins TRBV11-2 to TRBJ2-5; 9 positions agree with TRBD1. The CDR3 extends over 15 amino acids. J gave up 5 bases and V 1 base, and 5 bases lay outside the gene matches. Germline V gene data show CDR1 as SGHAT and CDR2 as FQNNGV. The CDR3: CASSLGGTGPETQYF. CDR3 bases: TGTGCCAGCAGCTTAGGTGGGACAGGGCCGGAGACCCAGTACTTC.

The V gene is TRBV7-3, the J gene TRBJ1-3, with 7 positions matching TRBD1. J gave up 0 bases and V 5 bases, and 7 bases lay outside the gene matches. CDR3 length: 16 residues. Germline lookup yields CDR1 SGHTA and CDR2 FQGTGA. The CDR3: CASSQGTALSGNTIYF. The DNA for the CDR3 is TGTGCCAGCAGCCAGGGGACAGCTCTCTCTGGAAACACCATATATTTT.

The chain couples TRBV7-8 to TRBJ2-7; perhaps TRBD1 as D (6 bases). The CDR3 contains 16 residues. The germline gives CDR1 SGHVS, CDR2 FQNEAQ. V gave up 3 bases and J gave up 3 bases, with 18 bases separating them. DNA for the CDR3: TGTGCCAGCAGCTTGGACCCCGGGACACCGGGCTACGAGCAGTACTTC. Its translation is CASSLDPGTPGYEQYF.

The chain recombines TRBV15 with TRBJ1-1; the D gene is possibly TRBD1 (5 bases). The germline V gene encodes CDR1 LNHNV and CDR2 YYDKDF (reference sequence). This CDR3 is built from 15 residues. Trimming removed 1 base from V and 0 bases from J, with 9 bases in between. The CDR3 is CATSRGEGLNTEAFF. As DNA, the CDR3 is TGTGCCACCAGCAGAGGTGAGGGGCTGAACACTGAAGCTTTCTTT.

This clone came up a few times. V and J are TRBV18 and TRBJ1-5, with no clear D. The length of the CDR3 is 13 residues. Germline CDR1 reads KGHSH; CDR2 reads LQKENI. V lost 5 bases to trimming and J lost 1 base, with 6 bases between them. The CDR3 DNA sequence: TGTGCCAGCTCAGGTTCCAGCAATCAGCCCCAGCATTTT. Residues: CASSGSSNQPQHF.

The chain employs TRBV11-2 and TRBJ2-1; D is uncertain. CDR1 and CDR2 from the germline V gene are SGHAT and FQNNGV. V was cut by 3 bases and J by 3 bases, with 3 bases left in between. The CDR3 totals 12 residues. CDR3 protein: CASSFDYNEQFF. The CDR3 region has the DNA TGTGCCAGCAGCTTCGACTACAATGAGCAGTTCTTC.

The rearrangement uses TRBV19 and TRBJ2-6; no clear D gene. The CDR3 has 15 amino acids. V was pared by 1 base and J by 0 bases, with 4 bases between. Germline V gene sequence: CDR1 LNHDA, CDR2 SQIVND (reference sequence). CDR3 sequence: CASSIGFSGANVLTF. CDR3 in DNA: TGTGCCAGTAGTATAGGTTTCTCTGGGGCCAACGTCCTGACTTTC.